The 25 T cell receptor beta chains reported below all come from one sample, sequenced in a study of Ad26.COV2.S vaccination and SARS-CoV-2 variants. As to treatment: roughly 19 received Ad26.COV2.S at low or high dose, single or two shots; 5 received placebo; per-sample allocation not given. Sampling occurred on day 63 after the first vaccine or placebo injection. TCRdb's copy holds only in-frame clones and misses some; the assay was immunoSEQ multiplex PCR. The table lists fewer than 600,000 clones, 80% to 90% of them singletons. The sequences come from peripheral blood, collected in a trial of Ad26.COV2.S vaccine versus placebo. The receptor set was obtained from a person between 18 and 59 years old who received the Ad26.COV2.S COVID-19 vaccine or a placebo.

This rearrangement joins TRBV14 to TRBJ2-7, with 10 bases matching TRBD1. J lost 1 base, V lost 6 bases, and 6 bases had no gene match. This CDR3 contains 15 residues. Germline V gene sequence: CDR1 SGHDN, CDR2 FVKESK. The CDR3 is CASSPGQGWSYEQYF. The CDR3 nucleotides read TGTGCCAGCAGTCCGGGACAGGGGTGGTCCTACGAGCAGTACTTC.

The chain combines TRBV7-9 with TRBJ1-2; D is possibly TRBD1 (6 bases). Germline CDR1 reads SEHNR; CDR2 reads FQNEAQ (reference sequence). Trimming stripped 1 base from V and 8 bases from J, with 11 bases between. This CDR3 has 13 amino acids. CDR3 sequence: CASSLVGGLGYTF. CDR3 bases: TGTGCCAGCAGCTTAGTAGGGGGGCTCGGCTACACCTTC.

The chain has TRBV5-1 and TRBJ1-2; 7 bases fit TRBD1. After removal of 1 base from V and 8 bases from J, the junction contained 8 bases not matched to a gene. This CDR3 has 14 residues. Germline CDR1 reads SGHRS; CDR2 reads YFSETQ. CDR3 sequence: CASSLFRTGGGYTF. The CDR3 DNA reads as TGCGCCAGCAGCTTGTTTAGGACAGGAGGGGGCTACACCTTC.

The chain links TRBV6-1 to TRBJ2-5, with 7 bases aligning to TRBD2. The CDR3 sequence is 17 residues long. Germline values: CDR1 MNHNS, CDR2 SASEGT. Trimming at V came to 3 bases and at J to 0 bases, leaving 10 bases not matched to a gene. The CDR3 sequence: CASSDYWGGANQETQYF. The CDR3 DNA is TGTGCCAGCAGTGACTATTGGGGAGGGGCTAACCAAGAGACCCAGTACTTC.

J is TRBJ1-5 and V is TRBV18; 9 bases map to TRBD1. Per the germline V gene, CDR1 is KGHSH and CDR2 is LQKENI. V shed 3 bases, J shed 6 bases, and the junction held 6 bases outside the gene matches. The CDR3 contains 15 residues. The CDR3 bases are TGTGCCAGCTCACCGGGACAGGGAACGGGTCAGCCCCAGCATTTT. Translating it yields CASSPGQGTGQPQHF. Using reference TRBV18 and TRBJ1-5 for the parts outside the CDR3, the full variable domain is NAGVMQNPRHLVRRRGQEARLRCSPMKGHSHVYWYRQLPEEGLKFMVYLQKENIIDESGMPKERFSAEFPKEGPSILRIQQVVRGDSAAYFCASSPGQGTGQPQHFGDGTRLSIL.

The gene calls are TRBV21-1 and TRBJ1-5; the table gives TRBD1 as D, unverified against the DNA. TRBV21-1 is tagged as a pseudogene. This CDR3 comprises 13 residues. This chain's CDR3 is CASIGGFNQPQHF. In DNA form, the CDR3 reads TGTGCCAGCATAGGGGGATTCAATCAGCCCCAGCATTTT.

J is TRBJ2-1 and V is TRBV6-5; 7 nucleotides match TRBD1. Germline trimming cut 6 bases from V and 2 bases from J; bases unmatched to any gene: 7. Germline CDR1 is MNHEY and CDR2 is SVGAGI. There are 15 residues in the CDR3. The CDR3 here is CASSDRQGAYNEQFF. Here the CDR3 DNA reads TGTGCCAGCAGCGACAGGCAGGGGGCCTACAATGAGCAGTTCTTC.

The chain combines TRBV5-6 with TRBJ1-2; D may be TRBD1 (6 bases). Trimming left V 3 bases short and J 6 bases short, with 9 bases between. Germline-derived CDR1 and CDR2 are SGHDT and YYEEEE. The CDR3 contains 12 residues. CDR3 DNA: TGTGCCAGCAGCTGGGGGGCCGATGGCTACACCTTC. It yields the protein CASSWGADGYTF.

V gene TRBV7-4 combines with J gene TRBJ2-7, with a possible D match to TRBD2 (6 bases). The CDR3 length is 18 residues. Trimming pared 1 base from V and 3 bases from J, leaving 22 bases between. Germline-derived CDR1 and CDR2 are SGHVT and SQSDAQ. The CDR3 sequence: CASSLVNIPGGGVYEQYF. The CDR3 nucleotides are TGTGCCAGCAGCTTAGTTAATATCCCCGGGGGAGGAGTCTACGAGCAGTACTTC. Using reference TRBV7-4 and TRBJ2-7 for the parts outside the CDR3, the full variable domain is GAGVSQSPRYKVAKRGRDVALRCDSISGHVTLYWYRQTLGQGSEVLTYSQSDAQRDKSGRPSGRFSAERPERSVSTLKIQRTEQGDSAVYLCASSLVNIPGGGVYEQYFGPGTRLTVT.

The V gene is TRBV30, the J gene TRBJ1-4; possibly TRBD1 for D (6 bases). CDR1 GTSNPN and CDR2 SVGIG come from the germline V gene (reference sequence). CDR3 length: 16 amino acids. The V end lost 1 base, the J end lost 7 bases, and 19 bases lay between the germline ends. The CDR3 region is CAWSGGVRGAGEKLFF. The DNA of the CDR3 is TGTGCCTGGAGTGGAGGGGTTCGGGGGGCAGGTGAAAAACTGTTTTTT.

This chain connects TRBV9 to TRBJ2-1, with no clear D. The germline V and J ends were trimmed by 4 bases and 0 bases, with 5 bases remaining between them. Germline CDR1 SGDLS, CDR2 YYNGEE. This CDR3 region has 13 residues. The CDR3 DNA reads TGTGCCAGCAGCCCAGACTCCTACAATGAGCAGTTCTTC. It specifies CASSPDSYNEQFF. Drawing the rest from reference TRBV9 and TRBJ2-1, the complete variable domain is DSGVTQTPKHLITATGQRVTLRCSPRSGDLSVYWYQQSLDQGLQFLIQYYNGEERAKGNILERFSAQQFPDLHSELNLSSLELGDSALYFCASSPDSYNEQFFGPGTRLTVL.

This chain uses TRBV19 with TRBJ2-7, with 9 bases matching TRBD1. This CDR3 is built from 14 residues. Germline CDR1 LNHDA, CDR2 SQIVND (reference sequence). V shed 8 bases and J 3 bases; nucleotides not matched to a gene: 8. The CDR3 DNA is TGTGCCAGTCACGCGGCGGACAGGGGCTACGAGCAGTACTTC. Protein: CASHAADRGYEQYF. Filled out from reference TRBV19 and TRBJ2-7, the complete variable domain reads DGGITQSPKYLFRKEGQNVTLSCEQNLNHDAMYWYRQDPGQGLRLIYYSQIVNDFQKGDIAEGYSVSREKKESFPLTVTSAQKNPTAFYLCASHAADRGYEQYFGPGTRLTVT.

This chain links TRBV2 with TRBJ1-5, with 9 bases identical to TRBD1. The germline CDR1 and CDR2 sequences are SNHLY and FYNNEI. The CDR3 spans 15 residues. The trim removed 6 bases at V and 2 bases at J, leaving 5 bases unmatched. The CDR3 DNA is TGTGCCAGCAGCGGACAGGGGTTGGGCAATCAGCCCCAGCATTTT. Translating gives CASSGQGLGNQPQHF.

This rearrangement joins TRBV6-2 or TRBV6-3 to TRBJ2-1, with TRBD2 identical over 7 bases. The V and J ends lost 3 bases and 2 bases, in that order; junction bases with no gene match: 7. The CDR3 length is 16 residues. In germline, CDR1 is MNHEY, CDR2 SVGEGT. The chain's CDR3 is CASSYTRGGPYNEQFF. The CDR3 DNA follows: TGTGCCAGCAGTTATACTCGCGGGGGACCCTACAATGAGCAGTTCTTC.

The chain couples TRBV5-1 to TRBJ1-6, with 8 bases matching TRBD1. CDR1 is SGHRS and CDR2 is YFSETQ in the germline V gene. V shed 1 base, J shed 6 bases, and the junction held 3 bases outside the gene matches. This CDR3 has 15 residues. The CDR3 DNA is TGCGCCAGCAGCTTGATGGGACAGGCTAATTCACCCCTCCACTTT. Its translation is CASSLMGQANSPLHF.

The chain combines TRBV5-1 with TRBJ2-5, with 8 bases matching TRBD2. V lost 0 bases to trimming and J lost 4 bases; unmatched junction nucleotides: 5. Germline values: CDR1 SGHRS, CDR2 YFSETQ. This CDR3 region has 15 residues. Here the CDR3 DNA reads TGCGCCAGCAGCTTGGGCGGGGGGAGGAGAGAGACCCAGTACTTC. Translated: CASSLGGGRRETQYF.

The chain uses TRBV18 and TRBJ1-6; D unresolved. The germline CDR1 and CDR2 sequences are KGHSH and LQKENI. The CDR3 runs 13 residues. V was cut by 6 bases and J by 5 bases, with 8 bases left in between. As DNA, the CDR3 is TGTGCCAGCTCTCAGAGCGATAATTCACCCCTCCACTTT. This codes for CASSQSDNSPLHF. Full variable domain (rest looked up from reference TRBV18 and TRBJ1-6): NAGVMQNPRHLVRRRGQEARLRCSPMKGHSHVYWYRQLPEEGLKFMVYLQKENIIDESGMPKERFSAEFPKEGPSILRIQQVVRGDSAAYFCASSQSDNSPLHFGNGTRLTVT.

This clone was seen once. The sample carries other DNA sequences with the same CDR3. The rearrangement uses TRBV5-1 and TRBJ2-1, with 11 bases identical to TRBD2. Per the germline V gene, CDR1 is SGHRS and CDR2 is YFSETQ. J was trimmed by 6 bases and V by 4 bases; bases with no gene match: 3. This CDR3 spans 14 amino acids. Written as DNA, the CDR3 is TGCGCCAGCAGCCTCGGGACTAGCGGCAATGAGCAGTTCTTC. This sequence encodes CASSLGTSGNEQFF.

This clone was seen a handful of times. The CDR3 sequence is CASSLVRQGRYGYTF. The CDR3 nucleotides read TGTGCCAGCAGCCTCGTACGACAGGGGCGGTATGGCTACACCTTC. V is TRBV3-1 (or the pseudogene TRBV3-2) and J is TRBJ1-2; 8 bases are shared with TRBD1. CDR1 is LGHDT, CDR2 YNNKEL, per germline (reference sequence). The CDR3 spans 15 residues. V shed 4 bases and J 5 bases; nucleotides not matched to a gene: 9.

The chain combines TRBV4-1 with TRBJ1-1; no clear D gene. CDR1 MGHRA and CDR2 YSYEKL come from the germline V gene. The CDR3 sequence is 19 residues long. V lost 4 bases, J lost 2 bases, and 26 bases lay in between. The CDR3 loop reads CASSRIPLRGVRLNTEAFF. The CDR3 nucleotides read TGCGCCAGCAGCCGGATCCCCCTACGCGGGGTAAGGCTAAACACTGAAGCTTTCTTT.

The CDR3 is CASSLLLGTGGFADTQYF. The CDR3 nucleotides read TGTGCCAGCAGTTTACTTCTTGGGACAGGGGGTTTCGCAGATACGCAGTATTTT. This rearrangement joins TRBV28 to TRBJ2-3; 11 bases align to TRBD1. Trimming took 2 bases from V and 4 from J; bases not matched to a gene: 11. From germline, CDR1 is MDHEN and CDR2 SYDVKM. This CDR3 comprises 18 residues.

Turning to this clone: The same CDR3 can be traced to other DNA sequences in this sample. The chain uses TRBV7-9 and TRBJ2-7; D uncertain. This CDR3 has 12 residues. The V gene's germline CDR1 is SEHNR and CDR2 FQNEAQ (reference sequence). V shed 6 bases and J shed 0 bases, with 6 bases lying between them. The CDR3 nucleotides are TGTGCCAGCAGTCCTAGCTCCTACGAGCAGTACTTC. Translation: CASSPSSYEQYF.

This clone has more than one count but fewer than ten. The rearrangement uses TRBV18 and TRBJ1-5, with D maybe TRBD1 (6 bases). Trimming removed 3 bases from V and 5 bases from J, with 26 bases in between. In germline, CDR1 is KGHSH, CDR2 LQKENI. This CDR3 is built from 19 residues. CDR3 amino acids: CASSPGASRGITTDQPQHF. CDR3 in DNA: TGTGCCAGCTCACCGGGGGCTTCGAGGGGCATCACTACAGATCAGCCCCAGCATTTT.

The chain joins TRBV28 to TRBJ1-6; the D gene is possibly TRBD1 (6 bases). Germline lookup yields CDR1 MDHEN and CDR2 SYDVKM. The CDR3 runs to 13 residues. V was trimmed by 3 bases and J by 10 bases, leaving 10 bases between them. CDR3: CASSFDRKSPLHF. CDR3 in DNA: TGTGCCAGCAGTTTTGACAGGAAATCACCCCTCCACTTT. The entire variable domain, with the rest obtained from reference TRBV28 and TRBJ1-6, is as follows: DVKVTQSSRYLVKRTGEKVFLECVQDMDHENMFWYRQDPGLGLRLIYFSYDVKMKEKGDIPEGYSVSREKKERFSLILESASTNQTSMYLCASSFDRKSPLHFGNGTRLTVT.

The chain carries TRBV6-6 and TRBJ2-2, with TRBD2 matching over 8 bases. The junction had 6 bases not matched to a gene; V was cut back by 4 bases and J by 5 bases. The CDR3 covers 15 residues. CDR1 and CDR2 from the germline V gene are MNHNY and SVGAGI (reference sequence). CDR3 in amino acids: CASSSGLAGTGELFF. The CDR3 DNA sequence: TGTGCCAGCAGTTCAGGGCTAGCGGGTACCGGGGAGCTGTTTTTT.